One and the same sample provided the 6 T cell receptor beta chains below, sequenced in a study of cytomegalovirus exposure and HLA in healthy donors. The PCR made use of 60 Vbeta and 13 Jbeta primers. Sequencing was performed with immunoSEQ multiplex PCR; in TCRdb, only in-frame clones are kept and a portion is missing. This sample has approximately 80,000 clones; over 60% occur once, and the top ten carry 11%. Sequenced input: PBMCs. Receptors were obtained from a woman aged 40 to 55 in good health and CMV-seropositive.

The chain has TRBV30 and TRBJ2-1; possible D gene TRBD1, 6 bases. The V and J ends lost 2 bases and 6 bases respectively, with 8 bases between them. The CDR3 is 12 amino acids. Germline CDR1 and CDR2: GTSNPN and SVGIG (reference sequence). The CDR3, as DNA: TGTGCCTGGAGTTTCAGGGGCAATGAGCAGTTCTTC. It specifies CAWSFRGNEQFF.

The rearrangement joins TRBV2 to TRBJ2-7, with D possibly matching TRBD1 (6 bases). The germline CDR1 and CDR2 sequences are SNHLY and FYNNEI. This CDR3 has 13 residues. The V and J ends lost 2 bases and 7 bases respectively, with 12 bases between them. In DNA, the CDR3 is TGTGCCAGCAGTGAACAGGGGTTGGGGGAGCAGTACTTC. Amino acids: CASSEQGLGEQYF.

This sequence joins TRBV7-2 and TRBJ1-2; D is ambiguous. V lost 5 bases and J lost 4, with 17 bases in between. CDR3 length equals 15 residues. Germline CDR1 is SGHTA and CDR2 is FQGNSA. CDR3 loop: CASSRIGGVLYGYTF. In DNA form, the CDR3 reads TGTGCCAGCAGCCGAATCGGAGGAGTCCTCTATGGCTACACCTTC.

This clone was seen a single time. The chain carries TRBV25-1 and TRBJ2-1, with a weak D call TRBD1 (6 bases). CDR3 size: 10 residues. Trimming left V 8 bases short and J 10 bases short, with 9 bases between. Looked up from germline, CDR1 is MGHDK and CDR2 is SYGVNS. The CDR3 here is CASLQGEQFF. Written as DNA, the CDR3 is TGTGCCAGCCTACAGGGCGAGCAGTTCTTC. Full variable domain (remainder filled in from reference TRBV25-1 and TRBJ2-1): EADIYQTPRYLVIGTGKKITLECSQTMGHDKMYWYQQDPGMELHLIHYSYGVNSTEKGDLSSESTVSRIRTEHFPLTLESARPSHTSQYLCASLQGEQFFGPGTRLTVL.

This clone has only a few counts. The chain couples TRBV6-5 to TRBJ2-7; 12 nucleotides agree with TRBD2. CDR3 length equals 15 residues. Germline assignment: CDR1 MNHEY and CDR2 SVGAGI. After removal of 5 bases from V and 3 bases from J, the junction contained 5 bases not matched to a gene. CDR3 bases: TGTGCCAGCAGTCAAACTAGCGGGGGGATCTACGAGCAGTACTTC. Translated, it gives CASSQTSGGIYEQYF.

CDR3 loop: CAISESGQLPGYTF. The CDR3 DNA sequence: TGTGCCATCAGTGAGTCAGGACAGCTGCCTGGCTACACCTTC. This sequence joins TRBV10-3 and TRBJ1-2; D perhaps matches TRBD1 (6 bases). Trimming took off 0 bases at V and 7 bases at J, with 12 bases between the two ends. This CDR3 contains 14 residues. Germline loops: CDR1 ENHRY, CDR2 SYGVKD.